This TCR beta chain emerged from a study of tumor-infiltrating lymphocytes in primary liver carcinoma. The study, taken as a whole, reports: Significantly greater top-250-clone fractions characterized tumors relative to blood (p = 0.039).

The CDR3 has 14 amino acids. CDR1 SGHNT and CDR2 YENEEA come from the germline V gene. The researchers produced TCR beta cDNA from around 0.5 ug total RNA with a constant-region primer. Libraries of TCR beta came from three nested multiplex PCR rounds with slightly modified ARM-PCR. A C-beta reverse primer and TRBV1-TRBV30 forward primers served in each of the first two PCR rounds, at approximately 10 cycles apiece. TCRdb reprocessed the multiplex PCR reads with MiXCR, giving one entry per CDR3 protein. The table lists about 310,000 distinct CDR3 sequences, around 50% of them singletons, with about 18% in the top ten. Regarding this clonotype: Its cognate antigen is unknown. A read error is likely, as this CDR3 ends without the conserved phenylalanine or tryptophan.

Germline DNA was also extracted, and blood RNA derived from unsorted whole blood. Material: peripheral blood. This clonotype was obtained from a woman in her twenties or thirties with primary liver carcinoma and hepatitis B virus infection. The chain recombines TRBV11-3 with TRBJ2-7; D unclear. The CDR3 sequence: CASSLEGLTYEQYL. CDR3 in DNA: TGTGCCAGCAGCTTAGAGGGCCTTACCTATGAGCAGTACTTA.